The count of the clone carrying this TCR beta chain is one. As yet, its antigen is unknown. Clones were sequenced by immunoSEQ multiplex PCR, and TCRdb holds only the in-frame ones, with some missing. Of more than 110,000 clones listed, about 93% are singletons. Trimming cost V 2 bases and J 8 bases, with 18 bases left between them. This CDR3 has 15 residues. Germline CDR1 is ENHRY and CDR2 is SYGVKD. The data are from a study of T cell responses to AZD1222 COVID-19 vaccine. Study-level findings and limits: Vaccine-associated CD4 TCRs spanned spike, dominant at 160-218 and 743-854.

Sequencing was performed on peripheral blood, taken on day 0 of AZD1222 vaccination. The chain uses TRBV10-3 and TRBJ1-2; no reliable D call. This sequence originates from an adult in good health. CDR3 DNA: TGTGCCATCAGTGAGCGAGGACGGGCCATATGGGGCTACACCTTC. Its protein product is CAISERGRAIWGYTF.